A selection of T cell receptor beta chains follows, all from one sample in a study of T cell responses to AZD1222 COVID-19 vaccine. Data came from immunoSEQ multiplex PCR; TCRdb stores just in-frame clones and leaves some out. Of about 120,000 clones in the sample, over 75% were seen once. The specimen comprised peripheral blood, sampled on day 0 of AZD1222 vaccination. The origin of the receptors is an adult in good health. CDR3s include the opening cysteine and the closing phenylalanine or tryptophan. Each record gives: V gene, J gene, D gene, clone size, CDR3 protein, CDR3 DNA. D genes are given only for firm matches. Clone size, where shown, is once, few, many, or a class for clones that have expanded.

>TRBV5-1|TRBJ1-2|TRBD1|.
CASSLEVGQGHYGYTF
TGCGCCAGCAGCTTGGAGGTGGGACAGGGGCACTATGGCTACACCTTC
>TRBV28|TRBJ2-1|.|.
CASRSGSKYNEQFF
TGTGCCAGCAGAAGCGGCTCTAAATACAATGAGCAGTTCTTC
>TRBV7-8|TRBJ1-5|.|.
CASTPYPNQPQHF
TGTGCCTCCACACCGTATCCCAATCAGCCCCAGCATTTT
>TRBV11-2|TRBJ1-4|.|.
CASSPPFVTNEKLFF
TGTGCCAGCAGCCCCCCTTTTGTCACTAATGAAAAACTGTTTTTT
>TRBV4-1|TRBJ2-3|.|.
CASSQNTPTDTQYF
TGCGCCAGCAGCCAGAATACTCCCACAGATACGCAGTATTTT
>TRBV28|TRBJ2-7|TRBD1|once
CASGRDRGLYEQYF
TGTGCCAGCGGGCGGGACAGGGGGCTCTACGAGCAGTACTTC
>TRBV5-1|TRBJ2-1|TRBD2|.
CASSLGLGAGGSYNEQFF
TGCGCCAGCAGCTTGGGGCTGGGGGCGGGGGGCTCCTACAATGAGCAGTTCTTC
>TRBV28|TRBJ1-2|.|.
CASSYGTEEYGYTF
TGTGCCAGCAGCTACGGGACGGAGGAGTATGGCTACACCTTC
>TRBV27|TRBJ1-2|.|.
CASSLFGGAGGYTF
TGTGCCAGCAGTTTATTCGGGGGGGCTGGAGGCTACACCTTC
>TRBV6-1|TRBJ2-2|TRBD1|.
CASSDNRGRGELFF
TGTGCCAGCAGTGACAACAGGGGGCGGGGGGAGCTGTTTTTT
>TRBV9|TRBJ1-1|TRBD1|.
CASSVGLGQGISEAFF
TGTGCCAGCAGCGTAGGGTTGGGACAGGGTATCTCTGAAGCTTTCTTT
>TRBV3-1/TRBV3-2|TRBJ1-1|TRBD1|.
CASSPQDRGSAFF
TGTGCCAGCAGCCCCCAGGACAGGGGGAGTGCTTTCTTT
>TRBV10-3|TRBJ2-5|.|.
CAIRAEARETQYF
TGTGCCATCAGGGCGGAGGCCAGGGAGACCCAGTACTTC
>TRBV7-3|TRBJ2-3|.|.
CASSLTPGVDTQYF
TGTGCCAGCAGCTTAACTCCGGGGGTGGATACGCAGTATTTT
>TRBV7-2|TRBJ1-4|.|.
CASSLRQGGIGEKLFF
TGTGCCAGCAGCCTGCGACAAGGGGGTATCGGTGAAAAACTGTTTTTT